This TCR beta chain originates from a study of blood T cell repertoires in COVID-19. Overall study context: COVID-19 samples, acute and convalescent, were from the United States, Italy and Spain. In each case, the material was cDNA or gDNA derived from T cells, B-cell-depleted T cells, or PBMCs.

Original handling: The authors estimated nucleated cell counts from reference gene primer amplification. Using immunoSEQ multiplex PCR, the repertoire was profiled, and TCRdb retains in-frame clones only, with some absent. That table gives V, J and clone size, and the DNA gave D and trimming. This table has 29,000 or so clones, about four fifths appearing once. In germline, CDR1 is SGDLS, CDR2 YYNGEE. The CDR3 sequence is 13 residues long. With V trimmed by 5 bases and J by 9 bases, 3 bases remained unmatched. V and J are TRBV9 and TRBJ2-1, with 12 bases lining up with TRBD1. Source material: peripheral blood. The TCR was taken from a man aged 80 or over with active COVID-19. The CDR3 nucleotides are TGTGCCAGCAGTGGGGACAGGGGGCGTGAGCAGTTCTTC. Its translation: CASSGDRGREQFF.